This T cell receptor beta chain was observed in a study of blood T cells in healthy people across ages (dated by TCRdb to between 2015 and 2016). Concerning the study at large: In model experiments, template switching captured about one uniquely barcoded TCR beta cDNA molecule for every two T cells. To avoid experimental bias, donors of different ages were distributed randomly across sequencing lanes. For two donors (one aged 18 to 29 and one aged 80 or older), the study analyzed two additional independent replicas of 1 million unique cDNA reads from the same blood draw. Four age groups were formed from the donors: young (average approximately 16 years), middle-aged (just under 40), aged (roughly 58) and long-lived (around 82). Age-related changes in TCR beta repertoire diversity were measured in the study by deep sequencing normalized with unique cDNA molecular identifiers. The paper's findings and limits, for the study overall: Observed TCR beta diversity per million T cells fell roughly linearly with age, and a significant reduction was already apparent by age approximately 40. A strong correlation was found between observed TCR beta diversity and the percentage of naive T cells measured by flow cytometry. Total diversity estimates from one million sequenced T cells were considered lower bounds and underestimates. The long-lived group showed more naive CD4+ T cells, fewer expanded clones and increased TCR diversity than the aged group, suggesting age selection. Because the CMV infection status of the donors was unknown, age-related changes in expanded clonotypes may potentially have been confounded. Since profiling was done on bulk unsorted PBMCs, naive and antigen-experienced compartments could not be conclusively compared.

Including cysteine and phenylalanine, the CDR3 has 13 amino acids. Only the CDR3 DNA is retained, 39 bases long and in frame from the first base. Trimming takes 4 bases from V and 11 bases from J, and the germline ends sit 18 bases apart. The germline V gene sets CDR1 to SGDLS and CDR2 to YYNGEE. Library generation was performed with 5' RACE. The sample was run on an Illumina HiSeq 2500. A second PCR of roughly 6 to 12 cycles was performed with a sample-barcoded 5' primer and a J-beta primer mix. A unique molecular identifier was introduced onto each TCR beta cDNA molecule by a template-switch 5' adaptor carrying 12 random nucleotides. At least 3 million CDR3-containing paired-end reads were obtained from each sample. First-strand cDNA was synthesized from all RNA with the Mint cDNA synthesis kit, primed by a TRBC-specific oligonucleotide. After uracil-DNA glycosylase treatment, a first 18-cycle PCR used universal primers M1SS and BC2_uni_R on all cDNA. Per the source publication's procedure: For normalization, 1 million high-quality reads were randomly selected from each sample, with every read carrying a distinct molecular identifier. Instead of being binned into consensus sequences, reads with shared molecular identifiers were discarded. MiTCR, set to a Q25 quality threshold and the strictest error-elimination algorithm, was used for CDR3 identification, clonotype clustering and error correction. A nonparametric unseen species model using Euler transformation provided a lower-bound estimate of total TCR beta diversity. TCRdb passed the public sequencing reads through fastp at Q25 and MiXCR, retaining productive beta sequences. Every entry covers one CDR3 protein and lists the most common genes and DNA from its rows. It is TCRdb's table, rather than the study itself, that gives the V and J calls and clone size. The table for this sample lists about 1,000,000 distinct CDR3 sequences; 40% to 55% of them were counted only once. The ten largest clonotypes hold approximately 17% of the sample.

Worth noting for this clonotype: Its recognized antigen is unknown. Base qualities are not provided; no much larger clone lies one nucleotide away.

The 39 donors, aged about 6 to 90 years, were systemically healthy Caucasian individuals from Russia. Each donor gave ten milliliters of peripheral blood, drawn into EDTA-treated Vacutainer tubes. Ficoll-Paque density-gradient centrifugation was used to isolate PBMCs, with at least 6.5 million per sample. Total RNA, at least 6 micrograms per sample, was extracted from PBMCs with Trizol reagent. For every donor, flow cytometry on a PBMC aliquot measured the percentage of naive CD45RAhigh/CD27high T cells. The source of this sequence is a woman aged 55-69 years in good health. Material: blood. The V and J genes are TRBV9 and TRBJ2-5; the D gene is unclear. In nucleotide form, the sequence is TGTGCCAGCAGCCTCAGGAACGCGAATGAGCAGTACTTC. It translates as CASSLRNANEQYF.